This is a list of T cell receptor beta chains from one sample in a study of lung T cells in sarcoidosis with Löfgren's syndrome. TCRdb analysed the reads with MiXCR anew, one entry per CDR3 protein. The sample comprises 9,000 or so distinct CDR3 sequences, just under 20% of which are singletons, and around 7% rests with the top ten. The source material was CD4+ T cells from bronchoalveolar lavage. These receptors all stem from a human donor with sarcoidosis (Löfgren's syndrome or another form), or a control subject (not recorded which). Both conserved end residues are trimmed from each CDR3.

CDR3: ASSPTWTGGAYEQY
J: TRBJ2-7
length: 14
V: TRBV3-1

CDR3: ASSPGGINEKLF
J: TRBJ1-4
length: 12
V: TRBV18

CDR3: ASSSGGTSENWDSGTYNEQF
J: TRBJ2-1
length: 20
V: TRBV28

CDR3: ASSYSPGPDQPQH
J: TRBJ1-5
length: 13
V: TRBV6-6

CDR3: SVTRGQETQY
J: TRBJ2-5
length: 10
V: TRBV29-1

CDR3: ACSAKADTYNEQF
J: TRBJ2-1
length: 13
V: TRBV5-1

CDR3: SARGTGWGTEAF
J: TRBJ1-1
length: 12
V: TRBV20-1

CDR3: ASCLTGPPEQY
J: TRBJ2-7
length: 11
V: TRBV6-1

CDR3: ASMLQGVGSHLH
J: TRBJ1-6
length: 12
V: TRBV19

CDR3: ASSPKTSGSSSYEQY
J: TRBJ2-7
length: 15
V: TRBV3-1

CDR3: SARLSVRGANVLT
J: TRBJ2-6
length: 13
V: TRBV20-1

CDR3: ASSPSPRRGRSYNEQF
J: TRBJ2-1
length: 16
V: TRBV18

CDR3: ITSGIYNEQF
J: TRBJ2-1
length: 10
V: TRBV28

CDR3: ASNIQGVGPGAV
J: TRBJ2-2
length: 12
V: TRBV11-2

CDR3: ASSTGIRDQY
J: TRBJ2-5
length: 10
V: TRBV3-1

CDR3: SVGLGDGYT
J: TRBJ1-2
length: 9
V: TRBV29-1

CDR3: ASSLSPVNIQY
J: TRBJ2-4
length: 11
V: TRBV5-1

CDR3: SVAVRGERHGYT
J: TRBJ1-2
length: 12
V: TRBV29-1

CDR3: ASSRTGGFGTQY
J: TRBJ2-5
length: 12
V: TRBV3-1

CDR3: ASRRGSGIETQY
J: TRBJ2-5
length: 12
V: TRBV25-1

CDR3: ASSEPSGSELDEQF
J: TRBJ2-1
length: 14
V: TRBV19

CDR3: SASRIGLALETQY
J: TRBJ2-5
length: 13
V: TRBV20-1

CDR3: ATSREMGNTGELF
J: TRBJ2-2
length: 13
V: TRBV15

CDR3: ASSLSGSWTGELF
J: TRBJ2-2
length: 13
V: TRBV27

CDR3: ASSLDRSSYNEQF
J: TRBJ2-1
length: 13
V: TRBV11-2

CDR3: ASSPGLGTDTQY
J: TRBJ2-3
length: 12
V: TRBV5-1

CDR3: ASSPEGRGNQPQH
J: TRBJ1-5
length: 13
V: TRBV18

CDR3: ASGSPGTEETQY
J: TRBJ2-5
length: 12
V: TRBV5-1

CDR3: ASRQRSGGAQNEQF
J: TRBJ2-1
length: 14
V: TRBV6-1

CDR3: SVEETGGYT
J: TRBJ1-2
length: 9
V: TRBV29-1

CDR3: SARDPGTKAF
J: TRBJ1-1
length: 10
V: TRBV20-1

CDR3: AWSVGQGLLTEAF
J: TRBJ1-1
length: 13
V: TRBV30

CDR3: ASSIGSLNTEAF
J: TRBJ1-1
length: 12
V: TRBV19

CDR3: AISEGGVHQPQH
J: TRBJ1-5
length: 12
V: TRBV10-3

CDR3: ANTFQRLGSYNEQF
J: TRBJ2-1
length: 14
V: TRBV12-3/TRBV12-4

CDR3: ASSLVEGTQY
J: TRBJ2-5
length: 10
V: TRBV12-3/TRBV12-4

CDR3: ASSLENQPQH
J: TRBJ1-5
length: 10
V: TRBV5-4

CDR3: ASSPRNAQY
J: TRBJ2-3
length: 9
V: TRBV5-8

CDR3: ASSLRGNMNTEAF
J: TRBJ1-1
length: 13
V: TRBV7-9

CDR3: ASSLSRGDTQY
J: TRBJ2-3
length: 11
V: TRBV7-3

CDR3: ASSLGGSGANFLT
J: TRBJ2-6
length: 13
V: TRBV5-1

CDR3: AWSDGNTEAF
J: TRBJ1-1
length: 10
V: TRBV30

CDR3: ASSLDLGPTETQY
J: TRBJ2-5
length: 13
V: TRBV5-4

CDR3: ASSRSGQNTGELF
J: TRBJ2-2
length: 13
V: TRBV11-3

CDR3: SARGVESGGPREQY
J: TRBJ2-3
length: 14
V: TRBV20-1

CDR3: AWSVWGGPTNTEAF
J: TRBJ1-1
length: 14
V: TRBV30

CDR3: ASSPNPSGGGSQETQY
J: TRBJ2-5
length: 16
V: TRBV5-1

CDR3: ASSEAPLTGINNSPLH
J: TRBJ1-6
length: 16
V: TRBV6-1

CDR3: ASRSGERYTEAF
J: TRBJ1-1
length: 12
V: TRBV28